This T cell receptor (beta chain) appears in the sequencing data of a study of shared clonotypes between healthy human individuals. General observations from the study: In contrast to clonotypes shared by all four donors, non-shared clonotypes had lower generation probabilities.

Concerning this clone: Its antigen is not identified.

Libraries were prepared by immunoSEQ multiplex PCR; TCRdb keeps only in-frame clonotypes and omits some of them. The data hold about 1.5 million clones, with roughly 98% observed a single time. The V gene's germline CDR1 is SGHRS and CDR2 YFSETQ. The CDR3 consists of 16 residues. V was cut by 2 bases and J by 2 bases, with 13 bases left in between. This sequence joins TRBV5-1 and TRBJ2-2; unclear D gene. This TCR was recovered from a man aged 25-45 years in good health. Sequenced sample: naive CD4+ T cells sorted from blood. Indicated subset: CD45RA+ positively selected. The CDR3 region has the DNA TGCGCCAGCAGCTTCCTCGTCCAGGCTAACACCGGGGAGCTGTTTTTT. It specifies CASSFLVQANTGELFF.